This entry lists 28 T cell receptor beta chains sequenced from one sample in a study of T-cell reconstitution after alpha-beta-depleted transplantation in children. Library preparation (for TCRbeta) was performed with unique molecular identifiers. Each CDR3 protein is one row after TCRdb ran MiXCR on the PCR reads. The data contain 500,000 to 600,000 distinct CDR3 sequences, around 17% of them singletons. Here the sequenced sample was PBMCs from the stem cell graft donor, taken from the stem cell graft. All receptors come from a human donor who donated a stem cell graft to a child with acute lymphoblastic leukemia.

The V gene is TRBV6-1, the J gene TRBJ1-3; D gene unclear. The CDR3 totals 16 residues. Germline CDR1 MNHNS, CDR2 SASEGT. V lost 2 bases and J lost 0, with 11 bases in between. The CDR3 DNA follows: TGTGCCAGCAGTGAACCTTCATTCCCCTCTGGAAACACCATATATTTT. Its protein product is CASSEPSFPSGNTIYF.

This clonotype was counted only a few times. The J gene is TRBJ2-7, the V gene TRBV5-1, with TRBD2 matching 10 bases. Germline trimming cut 0 bases from V and 0 bases from J; bases unmatched to any gene: 6. Per the germline V gene, CDR1 is SGHRS and CDR2 is YFSETQ. This CDR3 is built from 17 residues. The CDR3 region is CASSLAASGGSSYEQYF. CDR3 DNA: TGCGCCAGCAGCTTGGCCGCTAGCGGGGGTAGCTCCTACGAGCAGTACTTC. Filled out from reference TRBV5-1 and TRBJ2-7, the complete variable domain reads KAGVTQTPRYLIKTRGQQVTLSCSPISGHRSVSWYQQTPGQGLQFLFEYFSETQRNKGNFPGRFSGRQFSNSRSEMNVSTLELGDSALYLCASSLAASGGSSYEQYFGPGTRLTVT.

V is TRBV11-1 and J is TRBJ2-3; the match to TRBD2 covers 13 bases. Per the germline V gene, CDR1 is SGHAT and CDR2 is FQDESV (reference sequence). Trimming cost V 5 bases and J 3 bases; bases outside gene matches: 14. The CDR3 covers 19 residues. For the CDR3, the DNA is TGTGCCAGCAGCCTGCCGACTAGCGGGAGGTTTGATGGGACAGATACGCAGTATTTT. Translated, it gives CASSLPTSGRFDGTDTQYF.

This clonotype was seen more than once but under ten times. The genes are TRBV11-2 and TRBJ2-7; D is unresolved. The germline V gene has CDR1 SGHAT and CDR2 FQNNGV. The CDR3 is 15 residues long. Trimming took off 2 bases at V and 2 bases at J, with 13 bases between the two ends. CDR3 sequence reads: CASSLNEGNTYEQYF. The CDR3, as DNA: TGTGCCAGCAGCTTAAACGAAGGGAACACCTACGAGCAGTACTTC. Full variable domain (remainder filled in from reference TRBV11-2 and TRBJ2-7): EAGVAQSPRYKIIEKRQSVAFWCNPISGHATLYWYQQILGQGPKLLIQFQNNGVVDDSQLPKDRFSAERLKGVDSTLKIQPAKLEDSAVYLCASSLNEGNTYEQYFGPGTRLTVT.

This chain uses TRBV5-1 with TRBJ2-7; possibly TRBD2 for D (6 bases). CDR1 and CDR2 (germline): SGHRS, YFSETQ. This CDR3 has 12 amino acids. V lost 6 bases and J lost 4, with 11 bases in between. The DNA for the CDR3 is TGCGCCAGCATGGGGGGACCTTACGAGCAGTACTTC. Protein product: CASMGGPYEQYF.

The rearrangement links TRBV3-1 to TRBJ2-5; D gene unclear. The germline V gene has CDR1 LGHDT and CDR2 YNNKEL (reference sequence). The CDR3 runs to 16 residues. V lost 3 bases to trimming and J lost 2 bases, with 16 bases between them. In nucleotides, the CDR3 is TGTGCCAGCAGCCACCCAGCACTCTACAAACAAGAGACCCAGTACTTC. Its translation: CASSHPALYKQETQYF.

V usage is TRBV12-3 or TRBV12-4 and J usage is TRBJ2-7, with 7 positions matching TRBD2. Trimming took 6 bases from V and 4 from J; bases not matched to a gene: 12. The length of the CDR3 is 15 residues. The CDR3 loop is CASSTPSGVGYEQYF. The CDR3, as DNA: TGTGCCAGCAGCACTCCTAGCGGAGTAGGGTACGAGCAGTACTTC.

This clonotype was found a few times. The rearrangement uses TRBV6-5 and TRBJ1-3; D unclear. The CDR3 has 12 residues. CDR1 is MNHEY and CDR2 is SVGAGI in the germline V gene. V was shortened by 6 bases and J by 3 bases, with 6 bases between the two germline ends. The CDR3 spells CASRDFGNTIYF. The CDR3 nucleotides are TGTGCCAGCAGGGATTTTGGAAACACCATATATTTT.

The rearrangement links TRBV5-4 to TRBJ2-2; perhaps D is TRBD1 or TRBD2 (5 bases each). CDR3 length: 15 residues. The germline V gene encodes CDR1 SGHNT and CDR2 YYREEE (reference sequence). Trimming shortened V by 3 bases and J by 5 bases, and 14 bases separated the two germline ends. The chain's CDR3 is CASSSGTGMTGELFF. CDR3 nucleotide sequence: TGTGCCAGCAGCTCGGGGACGGGGATGACCGGGGAGCTGTTTTTT.

The V gene is TRBV25-1, the J gene TRBJ1-2, with a weak D call TRBD1 (5 bases). V was pared by 2 bases and J by 0 bases, with 13 bases between. Germline V lookup: CDR1 MGHDK, CDR2 SYGVNS. The CDR3 length is 16 residues. CDR3 DNA sequence: TGTGCCAGCAGTGAACCCATAATGGGGGCTAACTATGGCTACACCTTC. Its protein is CASSEPIMGANYGYTF.

This chain links TRBV5-5 with TRBJ2-3; tentatively, D is TRBD1 (6 bases). The CDR3 contains 14 residues. Germline assignment: CDR1 SGHKS and CDR2 YYEKEE (reference sequence). V lost 1 base, J lost 3 bases, and 9 bases lay in between. CDR3 in DNA: TGTGCCAGCAGCTTGATCAGGGGTACAGATACGCAGTATTTT. This translates into CASSLIRGTDTQYF.

This clonotype was observed a handful of times. V usage is TRBV5-5 and J usage is TRBJ2-7; 9 nucleotides match TRBD1. This CDR3 contains 13 residues. Trimming removed 5 bases from V and 3 bases from J; junction bases left unmatched: 3. The germline V gene encodes CDR1 SGHKS and CDR2 YYEKEE (reference sequence). The CDR3 here is CASRWGQGYEQYF. The CDR3 nucleotides read TGTGCCAGCAGATGGGGACAGGGCTACGAGCAGTACTTC.

This clonotype was found once. This chain links TRBV4-1 with TRBJ1-4; TRBD1 might be the D (5 bases). Germline lookup yields CDR1 MGHRA and CDR2 YSYEKL. V gave up 3 bases and J gave up 3 bases, with 17 bases separating them. The CDR3 has 17 residues. CDR3 amino acids: CASSQGWGGFANEKLFF. CDR3 coding DNA: TGCGCCAGCAGCCAGGGTTGGGGGGGGTTTGCTAATGAAAAACTGTTTTTT.

CDR3 coding DNA: TGTGCCAGCAGTTTAGGATATGGAGTGGGTCTGGAGACCCAGTACTTC. It translates to CASSLGYGVGLETQYF. V is TRBV12-3 or TRBV12-4 and J is TRBJ2-5, with no clear D. Trimming took 1 base from V and 5 from J, leaving 17 bases between them. The CDR3 covers 16 residues.

This clonotype was seen a few times. This chain joins TRBV7-8 and TRBJ2-2, with a tentative D call TRBD1 (5 bases). The CDR3 sequence is 15 residues long. Trimming stripped 6 bases from V and 9 bases from J, with 20 bases between. In germline, CDR1 is SGHVS, CDR2 FQNEAQ. This chain's CDR3 is CASSPGRGLGWELFF. The CDR3 DNA is TGTGCCAGCAGTCCCGGAAGGGGCCTTGGTTGGGAGCTGTTTTTT.

The chain employs TRBV13 and TRBJ2-7; 8 bases align to TRBD2. The CDR3 sequence is 15 residues long. The V and J ends lost 5 bases and 6 bases, in that order; junction bases with no gene match: 12. Germline V gene data show CDR1 as PRHDT and CDR2 as FYEKMQ (reference sequence). The CDR3 loop is CASSPQNGRALEQYF. CDR3 sequence (DNA): TGTGCCAGCAGCCCCCAGAACGGGAGGGCTCTCGAGCAGTACTTC. Variable domain in full (rest from reference TRBV13 and TRBJ2-7): AAGVIQSPRHLIKEKRETATLKCYPIPRHDTVYWYQQGPGQDPQFLISFYEKMQSDKGSIPDRFSAQQFSDYHSELNMSSLELGDSALYFCASSPQNGRALEQYFGPGTRLTVT.

The chain links TRBV29-1 to TRBJ1-2; D remains ambiguous. The CDR3 loop spans 18 amino acids. In germline, CDR1 is SQVTM, CDR2 ANQGSEA. V was cut by 4 bases and J by 0 bases, with 24 bases left in between. CDR3 in DNA: TGCAGCGTTGGGAGGTCCTATTCTTCTCCAATGGCTAACTATGGCTACACCTTC. It is translated as CSVGRSYSSPMANYGYTF.

This clonotype occurred many times. V usage is TRBV5-1 and J usage is TRBJ2-1; a weak D match, TRBD1 (6 bases). CDR3 length: 16 residues. The V end lost 4 bases, the J end lost 0 bases, and 14 bases lay between the germline ends. CDR1 SGHRS and CDR2 YFSETQ come from the germline V gene. Here the CDR3 DNA reads TGCGCCAGCAGCCTCACCAGGGGTTCCTCCTACAATGAGCAGTTCTTC. It yields the protein CASSLTRGSSYNEQFF.

The rearrangement links TRBV6-1 to TRBJ2-7; D is uncertain. V shed 4 bases and J shed 0 bases, with 7 bases lying between them. Germline CDR1 reads MNHNS; CDR2 reads SASEGT. This CDR3 is built from 13 residues. CDR3 DNA sequence: TGTGCCAGCAGTGGCTTTTTCTCCTACGAGCAGTACTTC. Protein: CASSGFFSYEQYF.

This clonotype was seen more than once but under ten times. The J gene is TRBJ1-1, the V gene TRBV12-3 or TRBV12-4; weak D call: TRBD1 (6 bases). The ends were cut back, 6 bases at V and 3 bases at J, with 11 bases in the middle. The CDR3 loop spans 13 amino acids. The CDR3 DNA follows: TGTGCCAGCAGAACAGGGTGGGACACTGAAGCTTTCTTT. The encoded protein is CASRTGWDTEAFF.

The chain has TRBV6-6 and TRBJ2-1, with D perhaps TRBD1 (7 bases). Germline V gene data show CDR1 as MNHNY and CDR2 as SVGAGI (reference sequence). V lost 10 bases and J lost 2, with 15 bases in between. The CDR3 extends over 14 amino acids. The CDR3 reads CATQGGGTYNEQFF. CDR3 sequence (DNA): TGTGCCACCCAGGGGGGCGGAACCTACAATGAGCAGTTCTTC.

The gene calls are TRBV2 and TRBJ2-6; 9 nucleotides line up with TRBD1. The CDR3 contains 17 residues. V trimming: 8 bases; J trimming: 8 bases; junction bases outside the gene matches: 16. Germline-derived CDR1 and CDR2 are SNHLY and FYNNEI. The CDR3 reads CASGGQGGLTRTNVLTF. In nucleotides, the CDR3 is TGTGCCAGCGGGGGACAGGGTGGCCTTACTAGGACCAACGTCCTGACTTTC.

This clonotype has just a few counts. The rearrangement links TRBV12-3 or TRBV12-4 to TRBJ1-5; D remains ambiguous. Trimming removed 10 bases from V and 6 bases from J, with 7 bases in between. CDR3 size: 10 residues. The DNA for the CDR3 is TGTGCCATCGCGGCTCAGCCCCAGCATTTT. It translates to CAIAAQPQHF.

This clonotype was detected only a few times. V gene TRBV4-1 combines with J gene TRBJ2-7, with 8 positions matching TRBD1. The germline gives CDR1 MGHRA, CDR2 YSYEKL. This CDR3 contains 15 residues. Unmatched junction bases numbered 11, after V lost 3 bases and J lost 7 bases. Here the CDR3 DNA reads TGCGCCAGCAGCCAGAGACAGGGGAGTGGGGGGGAGCAGTACTTC. Encoded protein: CASSQRQGSGGEQYF.

The V call is TRBV30, the J call TRBJ2-7, with 7 bases matching TRBD1. V shed 2 bases, J shed 0 bases, and the junction held 7 bases outside the gene matches. Germline V gene sequence: CDR1 GTSNPN, CDR2 SVGIG (reference sequence). The CDR3 spans 15 residues. The CDR3 here is CAWSRGRGSSYEQYF. CDR3 in DNA: TGTGCCTGGAGTCGGGGCAGGGGGAGCTCCTACGAGCAGTACTTC.

Comments on this clonotype: A junction boundary mismatches the germline segment, possibly from a read error. The chain uses TRBV27 and TRBJ1-2; 7 bases are shared with TRBD1. This CDR3 is 16 amino acids long. From germline, CDR1 is MNHEY and CDR2 SMNVEV (reference sequence). The CDR3 nucleotides are TGTGACAGCAGTCCAAGTGCCGGGACAGAGCTTTTTGGCTACACCTTC. Translating it yields CDSSPSAGTELFGYTF.

Only a few counts were recorded for this clonotype. The J gene is TRBJ2-7, the V gene TRBV29-1; TRBD2 matches at 12 bases. CDR1 SQVTM and CDR2 ANQGSEA come from the germline V gene. The CDR3 length is 17 residues. V shed 3 bases, J shed 3 bases, and the junction held 12 bases outside the gene matches. The CDR3 coding sequence is TGCAGCGTTGATGGGACTAGCGGGCAAGAGGGATACTACGAGCAGTACTTC. This encodes CSVDGTSGQEGYYEQYF.

The chain recombines TRBV29-1 with TRBJ2-3, with TRBD2 identical over 7 bases. With V trimmed by 7 bases and J by 1 base, 8 bases remained unmatched. The CDR3 runs 14 residues. Germline V gives CDR1 SQVTM, CDR2 ANQGSEA. The CDR3 is CSAEVGGRTDTQYF. The CDR3 nucleotides read TGCAGCGCCGAGGTGGGAGGGCGCACAGATACGCAGTATTTT.